The source of this TCR beta chain is a study of blood T cell repertoires in COVID-19. Study-level background: In each case, the material was cDNA or gDNA derived from T cells, B-cell-depleted T cells, or PBMCs.

CDR1 is MNHEY and CDR2 is SVGAGI in the germline V gene. The CDR3 length is 15 residues. V dropped 4 bases and J dropped 1; count of bases not matched to a gene: 6. Authors' analysis steps: Amplification of reference gene primers was used by the study to estimate nucleated cell counts. Data came from immunoSEQ multiplex PCR; TCRdb stores just in-frame clones and leaves some out. For V, J and clone size, that table is used; D and trimming come from the DNA. This sample has about 97,000 clones, with about 90% found just once. Input material: peripheral blood. This receptor was obtained from a man between 45 and 60 years old with active COVID-19. The chain recombines TRBV6-5 with TRBJ1-1; the match to TRBD1 covers 7 bases. CDR3 loop: CASSLLRDRNTEAFF. In DNA, the CDR3 is TGTGCCAGCAGTTTACTCCGGGACAGGAACACTGAAGCTTTCTTT.